A single sample is the source of the 29 T cell receptor beta chains below, sequenced in a study of T cells after yellow fever vaccination (dated by TCRdb to about 2019). The protocol used for the library was 5' RACE. TCRdb lists the instrument as Illumina HiSeq 2500. TCRdb reworked the public reads: Q25 trimming with fastp, MiXCR clone assembly, productive beta chains retained. Here each entry gathers all rows of one CDR3 protein and keeps the most common genes and DNA. In all, the sample holds tens of thousands of distinct CDR3 sequences, and around 7% of those were seen once. The ten largest clones add up to roughly two fifths of the sample. Taken with the paper, the label for treatment or condition translates to: live attenuated yellow fever vaccine strain. This specimen was CD8+ T cells sorted from PBMCs, taken on the day of the yellow fever booster vaccination. These receptors all stem from a man aged 25-45 years who received the YFV17D yellow fever vaccine.

This clonotype showed up just a few times. The chain joins TRBV2 to TRBJ2-7; 11 bases align to TRBD2. Germline V CDR1 and CDR2: SNHLY, FYNNEI. The CDR3 sequence is 16 residues long. The J segment lost 0 bases and the V segment lost 7 bases, leaving 8 bases of the junction unmatched. CDR3 coding DNA: TGTGCCAGCACCGGGACTAGCGGAGGTAGCTCCTACGAGCAGTACTTC. This sequence encodes CASTGTSGGSSYEQYF.

Only a few counts were recorded for this clonotype. The rearrangement joins TRBV6-2 or TRBV6-3 to TRBJ2-7, with D unclear. V gave up 2 bases and J gave up 3 bases, with 20 bases separating them. The CDR3 runs 17 residues. Germline CDR1 and CDR2: MNHEY and SVGEGT. CDR3 nucleotide sequence: TGTGCCAGCAGTTACAATCCCCCAGCGTGGGCCGGCTACGAGCAGTACTTC. This codes for CASSYNPPAWAGYEQYF.

This clonotype has more than one count but fewer than ten. CDR3 in amino acids: CASSEWTSDNEQFF. For the CDR3, the DNA is TGCGCCAGCAGTGAGTGGACTAGCGACAATGAGCAGTTCTTC. The chain employs TRBV10-2 and TRBJ2-1; 9 bases align to TRBD2. Trimming cost V 1 base and J 5 bases; bases outside gene matches: 0. This CDR3 is 14 amino acids long. Germline CDR1 reads WSHSY; CDR2 reads SAAADI.

Many counts were recorded for this clonotype. The chain joins TRBV11-1 to TRBJ2-5; 9 bases are a match to TRBD2. The CDR3 sequence is 22 residues long. Per the germline V gene, CDR1 is SGHAT and CDR2 is FQDESV (reference sequence). V lost 0 bases, J lost 4 bases, and 24 bases stayed unmatched. The CDR3 DNA reads as TGTGCCAGCAGCTTAGCCACAGCATTCTTCCAGCTCGCGGGAGGGCCGGGAGAGACCCAGTACTTC. Residues: CASSLATAFFQLAGGPGETQYF.

Worth noting for this clonotype: One end of the junction varies from germline; a read error may be responsible. The rearrangement joins TRBV6-1 to TRBJ1-5; perhaps TRBD1 as D (6 bases). CDR3 length: 10 amino acids. Germline V gene lookup returns CDR1 MNHNS and CDR2 SASEGT. CDR3 in DNA: TGTGCCAGCAGAGGAAGGGGGGCGGATTTT. Protein: CASRGRGADF.

This clonotype was seen repeatedly, ten times or more. This rearrangement joins TRBV7-9 to TRBJ2-1; D is possibly TRBD2 (5 bases). The CDR3 is made up of 11 amino acids. Germline V gives CDR1 SEHNR, CDR2 FQNEAQ (reference sequence). V was pared by 2 bases and J by 14 bases, with 10 bases between. The CDR3 bases are TGTGCCAGCAGCTTACGGCAGGAGGAGTTCTTC. This sequence encodes CASSLRQEEFF.

This clonotype was counted only a few times. This rearrangement joins TRBV10-3 to TRBJ1-1; 7 bases line up with TRBD1. The CDR3 is 13 residues long. Germline-derived CDR1 and CDR2 are ENHRY and SYGVKD. V dropped 10 bases and J dropped 5; count of bases not matched to a gene: 10. The CDR3 protein is CATSTGPATEAFF. CDR3 DNA sequence: TGTGCCACCTCGACAGGGCCCGCGACTGAAGCTTTCTTT.

The sample holds many counts of this clonotype. The chain links TRBV6-5 to TRBJ2-7, with 9 positions matching TRBD2. CDR3 length equals 15 residues. Trimming removed 5 bases from V and 2 bases from J; junction bases left unmatched: 7. Germline assignment: CDR1 MNHEY and CDR2 SVGAGI. The CDR3 spells CASSPGTSFTYEQYF. CDR3 DNA: TGTGCCAGCAGTCCGGGGACTAGCTTCACCTACGAGCAGTACTTC.

The rearrangement joins TRBV7-2 to TRBJ2-7; D perhaps matches TRBD1 (6 bases). Germline V gene data show CDR1 as SGHTA and CDR2 as FQGNSA. The germline V and J ends were trimmed by 5 bases and 3 bases, with 14 bases remaining between them. The CDR3 is 14 amino acids. CDR3 sequence: CASSQLETGYEQYF. DNA for the CDR3: TGTGCCAGCAGCCAGCTGGAGACAGGCTACGAGCAGTACTTC.

This clonotype appeared many times. The V and J genes are TRBV3-1 and TRBJ2-7; the match to TRBD1 covers 7 bases. This CDR3 contains 16 residues. Trimming at V came to 9 bases and at J to 0 bases, leaving 14 bases not matched to a gene. Looked up from germline, CDR1 is LGHDT and CDR2 is YNNKEL (reference sequence). CDR3 amino acids: CARSTGNGSSSYEQYF. CDR3 bases: TGTGCCAGATCGACAGGGAACGGTAGTAGCTCCTACGAGCAGTACTTC.

Turning to this clonotype: One end of the junction varies from germline; a read error may be responsible. This chain joins TRBV7-9 and TRBJ2-3; 8 nucleotides agree with TRBD2. The germline gives CDR1 SEHNR, CDR2 FQNEAQ (reference sequence). This CDR3 comprises 15 residues. CDR3 residues: CASSVAGFPPDTQYF. CDR3 nucleotide sequence: TGTGCCAGCAGCGTAGCGGGATTCCCCCCAGATACGCAGTATTTT.

The chain has TRBV11-2 and TRBJ2-1; weak D call: TRBD2 (5 bases). The CDR3 length is 16 residues. V was trimmed by 5 bases and J by 2 bases, leaving 16 bases between them. CDR1 and CDR2 from the germline V gene are SGHAT and FQNNGV. CDR3 in amino acids: CASSPTTGIPYNEQFF. In DNA form, the CDR3 reads TGTGCCAGCAGCCCCACTACGGGAATCCCCTACAATGAGCAGTTCTTC.

This clonotype was seen repeatedly, ten times or more. The rearrangement links TRBV12-3 or TRBV12-4 to TRBJ1-4; D uncertain. Trimming stripped 2 bases from V and 7 bases from J, with 5 bases between. The CDR3 totals 12 residues. CDR3: CASSLPREKLFF. CDR3 nucleotide sequence: TGTGCCAGCAGTTTACCACGTGAAAAACTGTTTTTT.

The V gene is TRBV12-3 or TRBV12-4, the J gene TRBJ1-2; 7 bases agree with TRBD1. The J segment lost 7 bases and the V segment lost 5 bases, leaving 4 bases of the junction unmatched. CDR3 length: 12 amino acids. The CDR3 nucleotides read TGTGCCAGCAGTGCCGGGACAGTTGGCTACACCTTC. Protein product: CASSAGTVGYTF.

The chain is built from TRBV5-5 and TRBJ1-5; D is ambiguous. This CDR3 is 13 amino acids long. Germline V gene data show CDR1 as SGHKS and CDR2 as YYEKEE (reference sequence). Trimming cost V 4 bases and J 4 bases, with 9 bases left between them. CDR3 nucleotide sequence: TGTGCCAGCAGCGGGTGGGATAATCAGCCCCAGCATTTT. Protein sequence: CASSGWDNQPQHF.

This clonotype was observed a handful of times. V gene TRBV13 combines with J gene TRBJ2-1, with D possibly matching TRBD2 (6 bases). CDR1 and CDR2 (germline): PRHDT, FYEKMQ (reference sequence). Trimming pared 7 bases from V and 6 bases from J, leaving 13 bases between. The CDR3 runs to 13 residues. The CDR3 loop is CASTPRGANEQFF. The CDR3 nucleotides are TGTGCCAGCACCCCGCGGGGCGCCAATGAGCAGTTCTTC.

The V gene is TRBV19, the J gene TRBJ1-1; D is unresolved. The CDR3 has 13 residues. In germline, CDR1 is LNHDA, CDR2 SQIVND (reference sequence). Trimming pared 7 bases from V and 3 bases from J, leaving 12 bases between. Here the CDR3 DNA reads TGTGCCAGTAACCCCGGGCCCTACACTGAAGCTTTCTTT. Amino acids: CASNPGPYTEAFF.

The sample holds a few counts of this clonotype. CDR3 nucleotides: TGTGCCAGCAGTTCTAGCGGGGGGATCTCCTACAATGAGCAGTTCTTC. Translated, it gives CASSSSGGISYNEQFF. V gene TRBV9 combines with J gene TRBJ2-1, with 11 bases lining up with TRBD2. Trimming at V came to 5 bases and at J to 0 bases, leaving 4 bases not matched to a gene. Looked up from germline, CDR1 is SGDLS and CDR2 is YYNGEE. CDR3 length equals 16 residues.

In this sample, this clonotype turned up many times. The J gene is TRBJ2-7, the V gene TRBV20-1; D unresolved. Trimming shortened V by 6 bases and J by 3 bases, and 15 bases separated the two germline ends. The germline V gene has CDR1 DFQATT and CDR2 SNEGSKA (reference sequence). CDR3 length equals 13 residues. The CDR3 spells CSAPRHEHYEQYF. CDR3 DNA sequence: TGCAGTGCCCCGCGGCATGAGCACTACGAGCAGTACTTC.

This clonotype was observed a handful of times. V usage is TRBV13 and J usage is TRBJ2-5; D is possibly TRBD2 (5 bases). CDR1 is PRHDT, CDR2 FYEKMQ, per germline (reference sequence). V dropped 5 bases and J dropped 1 base, with 8 bases sitting between them. This CDR3 comprises 13 residues. In DNA, the CDR3 is TGTGCCAGCAGCCCGAGCGGCCAAGAGACCCAGTACTTC. Its protein is CASSPSGQETQYF.

This clonotype was found many times. This chain's CDR3 is CASSPGTDVYEQYF. The CDR3 DNA follows: TGCGCCAGCAGCCCCGGGACAGATGTATACGAGCAGTACTTC. The chain joins TRBV4-1 to TRBJ2-7; 7 nucleotides agree with TRBD1. Germline CDR1 reads MGHRA; CDR2 reads YSYEKL. V lost 4 bases to trimming and J lost 4 bases; unmatched junction nucleotides: 7. The CDR3 spans 14 residues.

This clonotype was found a few times. The rearrangement uses TRBV29-1 and TRBJ2-1, with TRBD1 matching over 8 bases. Germline trimming cut 6 bases from V and 10 bases from J; bases unmatched to any gene: 11. The CDR3 is 13 amino acids. Germline V gene lookup returns CDR1 SQVTM and CDR2 ANQGSEA. The CDR3 protein is CSVPGGLIREQFF. CDR3 DNA sequence: TGCAGCGTGCCAGGGGGCCTTATCAGAGAGCAGTTCTTC.

This clonotype was picked up many times. V usage is TRBV7-9 and J usage is TRBJ2-7; D ambiguous. The CDR3 is 13 residues long. Germline loops: CDR1 SEHNR, CDR2 FQNEAQ (reference sequence). V lost 5 bases, J lost 6 bases, and 14 bases lay in between. The CDR3 sequence is CASSHRTASEQYF. The CDR3, as DNA: TGTGCCAGCAGCCATAGGACCGCATCCGAGCAGTACTTC.

This chain joins TRBV5-5 and TRBJ1-2; D is ambiguous. The CDR3 covers 12 residues. Germline values: CDR1 SGHKS, CDR2 YYEKEE (reference sequence). Trimming cost V 8 bases and J 3 bases, with 11 bases left between them. This CDR3 is CASSRPHYGYTF. DNA of the CDR3: TGTGCCAGTTCCCGACCCCACTATGGCTACACCTTC. Full variable domain (rest looked up from reference TRBV5-5 and TRBJ1-2): DAGVTQSPTHLIKTRGQQVTLRCSPISGHKSVSWYQQVLGQGPQFIFQYYEKEERGRGNFPDRFSARQFPNYSSELNVNALLLGDSALYLCASSRPHYGYTFGSGTRLTVV.

This clonotype appeared many times. The chain links TRBV14 to TRBJ2-3; D is unclear. The germline gives CDR1 SGHDN, CDR2 FVKESK. CDR3 length: 12 amino acids. The V gene lost 6 bases and the J gene lost 2 bases, with 6 bases spanning the gap. The CDR3, as DNA: TGTGCCAGCAGTCTTACCACAGATACGCAGTATTTT. Translation: CASSLTTDTQYF.

The chain couples TRBV4-3 to TRBJ1-5; D not certain. Germline CDR1 LGHNA, CDR2 YSLEER. The germline V and J ends were trimmed by 0 bases and 0 bases, with 9 bases remaining between them. The CDR3 consists of 16 residues. The CDR3 sequence: CASSQELTDSNQPQHF. CDR3 DNA: TGCGCCAGCAGCCAAGAGCTTACGGATAGCAATCAGCCCCAGCATTTT.

The chain combines TRBV29-1 with TRBJ1-1; D possibly corresponds to TRBD1 (6 bases). Germline values: CDR1 SQVTM, CDR2 ANQGSEA. CDR3 size: 14 residues. The V end was cut by 4 bases, the J end by 6 bases, with 18 bases between. CDR3 coding DNA: TGCAGCGTTGTAATTCCGGGGGCGAGTCCTGAAGCTTTCTTT. It yields the protein CSVVIPGASPEAFF.

This sequence joins TRBV29-1 and TRBJ2-7; no firm D call. The CDR3 sequence is 13 residues long. From germline, CDR1 is SQVTM and CDR2 ANQGSEA. V shed 6 bases and J shed 2 bases, with 14 bases lying between them. The CDR3 DNA reads TGCAGCGTCGCCGGCAGGTACCCCTACGAGCAGTACTTC. Protein product: CSVAGRYPYEQYF.

The rearrangement uses TRBV28 and TRBJ2-1, with D perhaps TRBD2 (6 bases). CDR1 and CDR2 (germline): MDHEN, SYDVKM. CDR3 length: 12 amino acids. With 5 bases removed from V and 8 bases from J, the gap between germline ends came to 10 bases. The CDR3 DNA follows: TGTGCCAGCAGTCCGACTAGTTATGAGCAGTTCTTC. It encodes CASSPTSYEQFF.